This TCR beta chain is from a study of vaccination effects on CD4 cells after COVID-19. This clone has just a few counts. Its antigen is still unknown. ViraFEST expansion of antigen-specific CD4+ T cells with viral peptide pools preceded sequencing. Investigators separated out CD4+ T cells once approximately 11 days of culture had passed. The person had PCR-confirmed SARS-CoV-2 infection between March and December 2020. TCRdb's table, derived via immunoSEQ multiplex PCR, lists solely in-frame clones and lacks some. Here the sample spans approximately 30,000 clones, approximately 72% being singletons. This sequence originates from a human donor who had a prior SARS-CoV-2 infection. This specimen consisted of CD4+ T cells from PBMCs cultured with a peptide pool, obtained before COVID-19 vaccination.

The CDR3 nucleotides are TGCGCCAGCAGCTTTCACAGGCTGGGAATAGACGAGCAGTACTTC. Its protein product is CASSFHRLGIDEQYF. J is TRBJ2-7 and V is TRBV5-1, with D possibly matching TRBD1 (5 bases). Trimming removed 2 bases at V and 5 bases at J, with 17 bases between. Per the germline V gene, CDR1 is SGHRS and CDR2 is YFSETQ. CDR3 size: 15 residues.